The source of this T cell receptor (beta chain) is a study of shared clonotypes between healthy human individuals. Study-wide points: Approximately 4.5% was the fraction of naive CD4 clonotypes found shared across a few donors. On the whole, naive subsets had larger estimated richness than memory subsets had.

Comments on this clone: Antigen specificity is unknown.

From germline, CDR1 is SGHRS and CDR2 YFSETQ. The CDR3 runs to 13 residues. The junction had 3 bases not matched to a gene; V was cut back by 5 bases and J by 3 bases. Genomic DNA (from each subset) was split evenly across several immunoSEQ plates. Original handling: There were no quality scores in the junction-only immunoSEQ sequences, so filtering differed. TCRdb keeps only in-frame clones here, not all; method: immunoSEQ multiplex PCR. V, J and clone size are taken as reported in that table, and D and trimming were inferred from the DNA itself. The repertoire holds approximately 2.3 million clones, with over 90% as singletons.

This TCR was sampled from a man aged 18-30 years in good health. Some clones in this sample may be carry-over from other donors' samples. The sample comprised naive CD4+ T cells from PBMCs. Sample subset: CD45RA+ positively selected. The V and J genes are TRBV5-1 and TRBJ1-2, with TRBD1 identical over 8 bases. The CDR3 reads CASRLTGDYGYTF. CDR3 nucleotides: TGCGCCAGCAGGTTGACAGGGGACTATGGCTACACCTTC.